The source of this TCR beta chain is a study of radiotherapy plus CTLA-4 blockade in lung cancer. The table came from immunoSEQ multiplex PCR; TCRdb's copy has only in-frame clones and leaves some out. The sample carries 45,000 or so clones, around 69% recorded once. It was focal radiation plus CTLA-4 blockade with ipilimumab that patients with chemo-refractory metastatic non-small-cell lung cancer received. This CDR3 spans 15 amino acids. The V and J ends lost 2 bases and 4 bases respectively, with 11 bases between them. CDR1 is MNHEY, CDR2 SVGAGI, per germline. This TCR derives from a human donor with non-small cell lung cancer who had stable disease on radiotherapy plus ipilimumab. The rearrangement uses TRBV6-5 and TRBJ1-4, with a possible D match to TRBD1 (6 bases). Sequencing used peripheral blood, obtained from a patient treated with radiotherapy plus ipilimumab. The CDR3 nucleotides read TGTGCCAGCAGTTACAATCTGGACAGTAATGAAAAACTGTTTTTT. This gives the protein CASSYNLDSNEKLFF.